This T cell receptor beta chain was sequenced for a study of identical twins. Per the germline V gene, CDR1 is MNHNS and CDR2 is SASEGT. The CDR3 sequence is 15 residues long. J lost 0 bases, V lost 8 bases, and 6 bases had no gene match. This clonotype occurred a few times. In TCRdb, the 5' RACE reads were re-called with MiXCR into one record per CDR3 protein. Of roughly 720,000 distinct CDR3 sequences listed, over 15% were seen once; the top ten hold approximately 14%. This sample also appeared in a second study, on T cells expressing NK-cell markers.

This clonotype was obtained from a woman between 18 and 29 years old in good health. The gene calls are TRBV6-1 and TRBJ2-2; 7 nucleotides match TRBD1. The sample consisted of PBMCs. The CDR3 sequence: CASRGQTTNTGELFF. CDR3 DNA sequence: TGTGCCAGCCGGGGACAGACTACGAACACCGGGGAGCTGTTTTTT.